The clone carrying this T cell receptor (beta chain) was counted at least ten times. What was amplified from RNA transcripts were TCR beta CDR3 regions. The study used the HTBI primer set for a first-round RT-PCR of the TCR CDR3. Via MiXCR, TCRdb re-called the multiplex PCR reads, giving one row per CDR3 protein. The table has approximately 600,000 distinct CDR3 sequences, 20% to 25% seen once; the top ten hold over 30%. The data stem from a study of T cells in Graves' hyperthyroidism and ophthalmopathy. Sequenced input: blood. The source is a man aged 25 to 40 with Graves' ophthalmopathy.

CDR3 in amino acids: CASSLLTSAEQFF. CDR3 nucleotide sequence: TGTGCCAGCAGCTTACTAACTAGCGCCGAGCAGTTCTTC. The chain combines TRBV7-2 with TRBJ2-1; 7 nucleotides align to TRBD2. There are 13 residues in the CDR3. CDR1 SGHTA and CDR2 FQGNSA come from the germline V gene. Trimming cost V 2 bases and J 10 bases; bases outside gene matches: 5.